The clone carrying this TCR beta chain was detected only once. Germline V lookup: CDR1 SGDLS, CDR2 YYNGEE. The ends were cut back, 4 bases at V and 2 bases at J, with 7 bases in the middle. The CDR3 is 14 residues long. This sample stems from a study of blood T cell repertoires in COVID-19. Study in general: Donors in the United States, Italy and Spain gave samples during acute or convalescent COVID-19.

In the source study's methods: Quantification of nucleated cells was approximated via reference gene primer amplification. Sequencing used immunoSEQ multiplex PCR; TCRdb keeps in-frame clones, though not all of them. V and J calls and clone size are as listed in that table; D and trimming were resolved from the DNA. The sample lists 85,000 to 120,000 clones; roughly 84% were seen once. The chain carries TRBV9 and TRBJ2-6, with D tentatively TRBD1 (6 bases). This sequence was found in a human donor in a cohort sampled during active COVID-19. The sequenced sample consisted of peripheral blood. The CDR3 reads CASSPGAGANVLTF. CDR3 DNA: TGTGCCAGCAGCCCAGGGGCTGGGGCCAACGTCCTGACTTTC.